This T cell receptor (beta chain) was obtained from a study of technical replicates of blood from a few donors. Sequencing was performed with immunoSEQ multiplex PCR; in TCRdb, only in-frame clones are kept and a portion is missing. The data show roughly 90,000 clones, approximately 94% seen once. The source of this sequence is a human donor in good health. Source material: T cells isolated from PBMCs.

The CDR3 DNA reads TGTGCCAGTCGGGCGGGGGATACAGATACGCAGTATTTT. Translating it yields CASRAGDTDTQYF. This chain uses TRBV9 with TRBJ2-3, with 7 bases fitting TRBD2. From germline, CDR1 is SGDLS and CDR2 YYNGEE. The V and J ends lost 8 bases and 3 bases, in that order; junction bases with no gene match: 6. The CDR3 extends over 13 amino acids.